These T cell receptor beta chains were read from a single sample in a study of T-cell memory formation after mild COVID-19. Via MiXCR, TCRdb re-called the 5' RACE reads, giving one row per CDR3 protein. This table holds 84,000 or so distinct CDR3 sequences, about 15% found once. The material sequenced was PBMCs or a T cell subset sorted from them (not recorded which). These receptors all stem from an adult woman who had mild COVID-19 (a few samples of this study predate the infection). Cell type and time point are not known. The CDR3 runs from the conserved cysteine through the conserved F or W. A D gene is named only where the DNA matches it firmly. The size entry is marked missing in some rows and otherwise reads once, few, many or a size class.

cdr3_nt cdr3_aa clone_size j_call d_call v_call
TGTGCCACCAGTGAGGGACAGGGGGGACTTAATGAAAAACTGTTTTTT CATSEGQGGLNEKLFF . TRBJ1-4 TRBD1 TRBV24-1
TGTGCCAGCAGTAAGGGGGCCATCAGCAGGTTCACAGATACGCAGTATTTT CASSKGAISRFTDTQYF few TRBJ2-3 TRBD1 TRBV28
TGTGCCAGCAGCTTAGTGTTCGGGGTTAGCACAGATACGCAGTATTTT CASSLVFGVSTDTQYF . TRBJ2-3 . TRBV13
TGTGCCAGCAGCGCCCACCATGAATGGGACGAGCAGTTCTTC CASSAHHEWDEQFF few TRBJ2-1 . TRBV9
TGTGCCAGCAGCCTTACAGACAGGGGCAATCAGCCCCAGCATTTT CASSLTDRGNQPQHF few TRBJ1-5 TRBD1 TRBV7-2
TGCGCCAGCAGCCCACTGGAGACAGGGTATGAAGGCTACACCTTC CASSPLETGYEGYTF . TRBJ1-2 TRBD1 TRBV5-1
TGTGCCAGCAGGACCGACGTATACTTCAACACAGATACGCAGTATTTT CASRTDVYFNTDTQYF . TRBJ2-3 . TRBV12-3/TRBV12-4
TGTGCCAGCAGTTTAGGGACTAGCGGCACAGATACGCAGTATTTT CASSLGTSGTDTQYF many TRBJ2-3 TRBD2 TRBV12-3/TRBV12-4
TGCAGCGTTGATCAGGGGGCGGTCGACGAGCAGTACTTC CSVDQGAVDEQYF few TRBJ2-7 TRBD1 TRBV29-1
TGCGCCAGCAGCCCCCATGAGACCGGGGAGCTGTTTTTT CASSPHETGELFF few TRBJ2-2 . TRBV4-1
TGTGCCAGCAGCCGTAGCGGATTGGACAATGAGCAGTTCTTC CASSRSGLDNEQFF many TRBJ2-1 . TRBV7-8
TGTGCCAGCAGCTTGGGCGAGTTCTATAACACCGGGGAGCTGTTTTTT CASSLGEFYNTGELFF . TRBJ2-2 . TRBV5-4
TGTGCCAGCAGCTTGCTAAAACTGGAGAGGCATGAGCAGTTCTTC CASSLLKLERHEQFF few TRBJ2-1 . TRBV11-3
TGTGCCAGCAGGCCAGAGAGGGGGCGATACTACGAGCAGTACTTC CASRPERGRYYEQYF . TRBJ2-7 TRBD1 TRBV12-3/TRBV12-4
TGTGCCAGCAGCCCAAGGGACAGTCCCTCGGCGTACTTC CASSPRDSPSAYF many TRBJ2-7 TRBD1 TRBV7-8
TGTGCCAGCAGCCAAGATGACAGGGGTCAGGATACGCAGTATTTT CASSQDDRGQDTQYF many TRBJ2-3 TRBD1 TRBV3-1
TGTGCTAGTGGTGACGGACAGGGGGGACCCAATGAGCAGTTCTTC CASGDGQGGPNEQFF . TRBJ2-1 TRBD1 TRBV12-5
TGTGCCAGCAGTTTCGGTTACAACTACGAGCAGTACTTC CASSFGYNYEQYF . TRBJ2-7 . TRBV27
TGTGCCAGCAGCGCCGAGTCGGGGGGGTCCAATTCACCCCTCCACTTT CASSAESGGSNSPLHF few TRBJ1-6 . TRBV9
TGTGCCAGCAGCTTCGGCGGGAGGGATAAGAGTGAGCAGTTCTTC CASSFGGRDKSEQFF . TRBJ2-1 TRBD2 TRBV7-9
TGTGCCAGCAGTTTGGGGACTAGCGGGGCTAATGAGCAGTTCTTC CASSLGTSGANEQFF few TRBJ2-1 TRBD2 TRBV27
TGTGCCAGCAGCCCGGGACAGGGTAGCAATCAGCCCCAGCATTTT CASSPGQGSNQPQHF . TRBJ1-5 TRBD1 TRBV27
TGTGCCAGCAGCTTCTTCTTGGGGGGCATTATAAATGGCTACACCTTC CASSFFLGGIINGYTF . TRBJ1-2 . TRBV7-9
TGCAGCGTTGAAGATCTCTCCAAGTCGTCCTACGAGCAGTACTTC CSVEDLSKSSYEQYF . TRBJ2-7 . TRBV29-1
TGTGCCTGGACACAGGGGGTTTCTGGAAACACCATATATTTT CAWTQGVSGNTIYF . TRBJ1-3 TRBD1 TRBV30
TGTGCCAGCAAACTAGCGGGCCCCTACGAGCAGTACTTC CASKLAGPYEQYF medium-sized TRBJ2-7 TRBD2 TRBV6-5
TGTGCCACCTCCAACTGGGGCAGCAATCAGCCCCAGCATTTT CATSNWGSNQPQHF . TRBJ1-5 . TRBV24-1
TGTGCCAGCAGCTTTCAATATTGGGACACTGAAGCTTTCTTT CASSFQYWDTEAFF few TRBJ1-1 . TRBV11-2
TGCGCCAGCAAGGACTTCTCCGGGGGAAATGAAAAACTGTTTTTT CASKDFSGGNEKLFF . TRBJ1-4 . TRBV5-1
TGTGCCAGCAGTTTGTATCAGGTCATCAATGAGCAGTTCTTC CASSLYQVINEQFF . TRBJ2-1 . TRBV12-3/TRBV12-4
TGCGCCAGCAGCCAAGGAGCAGCCGGGACAGGGTTTTACGAGCAGTACTTC CASSQGAAGTGFYEQYF . TRBJ2-7 TRBD1 TRBV4-1
TGTGCCAGCAGCCCTACCCAGGGGACAGATACGCAGTATTTT CASSPTQGTDTQYF . TRBJ2-3 . TRBV7-8
TGTGCCAGCAGTTACGATAGCTTCGAGGGGGCTAGCGGGAGAACTGAGCAGTTCTTC CASSYDSFEGASGRTEQFF . TRBJ2-1 TRBD2 TRBV6-2/TRBV6-3
TGCGCCAGCAGCCAAGCTCTGGCAGGGGGCAGCTACGAGCAGTACTTC CASSQALAGGSYEQYF . TRBJ2-7 TRBD1 TRBV4-1
TGTGCCAGCAGCCTCCCCCCCTTCGGCCCGGGACTGGGGAGAGGGAACACTGAAGCTTTCTTT CASSLPPFGPGLGRGNTEAFF . TRBJ1-1 . TRBV6-2/TRBV6-3
TGTGCCAGCTATCAACTAGACGGGAATGAGCAGTTCTTC CASYQLDGNEQFF few TRBJ2-1 . TRBV7-9
TGTGCCAGCAGCACATCGGGACCACCCTACAATGAGCAGTTCTTC CASSTSGPPYNEQFF few TRBJ2-1 . TRBV7-9
TGTGCCAGCAGCTCAGGACGGAGGACCGGGGAGCTGTTTTTT CASSSGRRTGELFF few TRBJ2-2 . TRBV11-2
TGTGCCAGTGTAGGCCAGACGGGAAGCACAGATACGCAGTATTTT CASVGQTGSTDTQYF few TRBJ2-3 . TRBV7-6
TGTGCCAGCAGAAGGTCAGAAAATGAGCAGTTCTTC CASRRSENEQFF few TRBJ2-1 . TRBV7-9
TGTGCCAGCAGTCCCACAGAGGGAGATACGCAGTATTTT CASSPTEGDTQYF few TRBJ2-3 . TRBV12-3/TRBV12-4
TGTGCCAGCAGCTTAGATGAGGTGGCAGGCCCTAATGAAAAACTGTTTTTT CASSLDEVAGPNEKLFF . TRBJ1-4 . TRBV7-6
TGCGCCAGCAGCAAAGGGCGGGGCTCCTACAATGAGCAGTTCTTC CASSKGRGSYNEQFF . TRBJ2-1 . TRBV4-1
TGTGCCAGCACCATAGCAGTGAGTAGCACAGATACGCAGTATTTT CASTIAVSSTDTQYF . TRBJ2-3 . TRBV6-1
TGTGCCAGCAGTTACTTGGCGGCGGGGGGGCCAAACATTCAGTACTTC CASSYLAAGGPNIQYF many TRBJ2-4 TRBD2 TRBV6-5
TGCAGCGTTGAAGAGTTAGGGCCCGGGGAGCTGTTTTTT CSVEELGPGELFF . TRBJ2-2 . TRBV29-1
TGTGCCAGCAGCCAATCACAGGACACAGATACGCAGTATTTT CASSQSQDTDTQYF . TRBJ2-3 . TRBV14
TGCAGTGCCGGATCACTAGGGGCCGGGGAAGAGCAGTACTTC CSAGSLGAGEEQYF few TRBJ2-7 . TRBV20-1
TGTGCCAGCAGTTTATACTCGTCGACCTTAATGAACACTGAAGCTTTCTTT CASSLYSSTLMNTEAFF . TRBJ1-1 . TRBV27
TGTGCCAGCAGCCAACCCCGGGGGGGGGACACTGAAGCTTTCTTT CASSQPRGGDTEAFF . TRBJ1-1 . TRBV3-1
TGCAGCGTTGAAGAAGGCGGGGGCTACAATGAGCAGTTCTTC CSVEEGGGYNEQFF many TRBJ2-1 TRBD2 TRBV29-1
TGTGCCAGCAGTCCCGAGGACAGGGAGACCCAGTACTTC CASSPEDRETQYF . TRBJ2-5 TRBD1 TRBV12-3/TRBV12-4